This entry describes one T cell receptor (beta chain). This entry comes from a study of technical replicates of blood from several donors. Assay: immunoSEQ multiplex PCR; the TCRdb copy retains only in-frame clones and omits some. The sample has about 97,000 clones, approximately 95% seen once. Germline CDR1 reads MNHNS; CDR2 reads SASEGT. V lost 2 bases and J 5 bases, leaving 9 bases between the germline ends. CDR3 size: 13 residues. Sequenced sample: T cells isolated from PBMCs. This clonotype was sampled from a human donor in good health. The V gene is TRBV6-1, the J gene TRBJ1-1; D remains unclear. The CDR3 reads CASSETPGTEAFF. DNA of the CDR3: TGTGCCAGCAGTGAAACTCCCGGGACTGAAGCTTTCTTT.